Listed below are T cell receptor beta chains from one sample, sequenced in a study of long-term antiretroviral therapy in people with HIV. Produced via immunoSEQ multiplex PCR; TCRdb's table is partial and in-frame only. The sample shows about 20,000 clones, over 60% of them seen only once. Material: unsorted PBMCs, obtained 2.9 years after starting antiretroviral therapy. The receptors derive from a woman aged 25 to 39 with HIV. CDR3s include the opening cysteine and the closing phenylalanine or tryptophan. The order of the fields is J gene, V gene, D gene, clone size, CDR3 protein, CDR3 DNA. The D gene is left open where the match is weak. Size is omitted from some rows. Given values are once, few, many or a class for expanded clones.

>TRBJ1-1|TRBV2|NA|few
CASSAGHMNTEAFF
TGTGCCAGCAGTGCAGGACACATGAACACTGAAGCTTTCTTT
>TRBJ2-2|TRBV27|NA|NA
CASSLAGTGELFF
TGTGCCAGCAGTTTAGCAGGCACCGGGGAGCTGTTTTTT
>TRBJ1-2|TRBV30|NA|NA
CAWSVRAGTYGYTF
TGTGCCTGGAGTGTCAGGGCCGGAACCTATGGCTACACCTTC
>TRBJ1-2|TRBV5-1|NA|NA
CASSLDFGSYGYTF
TGCGCCAGCAGCTTGGATTTCGGGTCTTATGGCTACACCTTC
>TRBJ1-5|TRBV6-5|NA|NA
CASSYDAGNNQPQHF
TGTGCCAGCAGTTACGACGCCGGTAACAATCAGCCCCAGCATTTT
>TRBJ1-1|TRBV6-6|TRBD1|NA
CASSSTKTGGTEAFF
TGTGCCAGCAGTTCGACCAAAACAGGGGGAACTGAAGCTTTCTTT
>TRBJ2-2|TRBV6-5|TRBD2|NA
CASSFGGDTGELFF
TGTGCCAGCAGTTTCGGGGGGGACACCGGGGAGCTGTTTTTT
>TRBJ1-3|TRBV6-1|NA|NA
CASRDTALGNTIYF
TGTGCCAGCAGGGATACAGCTCTTGGAAACACCATATATTTT
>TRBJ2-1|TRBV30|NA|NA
CAWSVGGAYNEQFF
TGTGCCTGGAGTGTAGGGGGAGCCTACAATGAGCAGTTCTTC
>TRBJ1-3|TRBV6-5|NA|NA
CASRSLLGGTIYF
TGTGCCAGCCGGAGTCTACTTGGAGGCACCATATATTTT
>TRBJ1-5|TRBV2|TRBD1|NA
CASSEPGGSNQPQHF
TGTGCCAGCAGTGAGCCAGGGGGCAGTAATCAGCCCCAGCATTTT
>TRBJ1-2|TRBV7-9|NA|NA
CASQQGGDGYTF
TGTGCCAGCCAGCAGGGAGGAGATGGCTACACCTTC
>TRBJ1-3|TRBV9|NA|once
CASSVEPRNTIYF
TGTGCCAGCAGCGTAGAGCCCAGAAACACCATATATTTT
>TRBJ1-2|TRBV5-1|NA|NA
CASSSGDRNGGYTF
TGCGCCAGCAGCTCCGGGGACCGCAACGGGGGCTACACCTTC
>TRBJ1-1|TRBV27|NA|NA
CASSTSRPPLNTEAFF
TGTGCCAGCAGCACCTCACGACCACCCCTTAACACTGAAGCTTTCTTT
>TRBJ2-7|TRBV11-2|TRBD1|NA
CASRRDRQSYEQYF
TGTGCCAGCAGACGGGACAGACAGTCCTACGAGCAGTACTTC
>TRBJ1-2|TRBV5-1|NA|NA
CASSSPPRDKSNYGYTF
TGCGCCAGCAGCTCCCCCCCCCGGGACAAGAGTAACTATGGCTACACCTTC
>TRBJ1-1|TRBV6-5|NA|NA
CASKRGPNTEAFF
TGTGCCAGCAAACGGGGGCCTAACACTGAAGCTTTCTTT
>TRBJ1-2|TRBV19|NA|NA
CASRSSPGHGYTF
TGTGCCAGTAGGAGCTCGCCGGGTCATGGCTACACCTTC
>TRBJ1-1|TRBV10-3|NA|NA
CAISERAAAAEAFF
TGTGCCATCAGTGAGAGGGCAGCCGCCGCTGAAGCTTTCTTT
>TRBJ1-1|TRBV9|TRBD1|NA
CASSSGTAEAFF
TGTGCCAGCAGTTCCGGGACAGCTGAAGCTTTCTTT
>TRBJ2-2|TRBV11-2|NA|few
CASSLPGANTGELFF
TGTGCCAGCAGCTTACCAGGGGCCAACACCGGGGAGCTGTTTTTT
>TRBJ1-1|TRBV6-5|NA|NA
CASSLGRNTEAFF
TGTGCCAGCAGTTTGGGGCGGAACACTGAAGCTTTCTTT
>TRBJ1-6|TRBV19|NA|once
CASSIGGDSYNSPLHF
TGTGCCAGTAGTATAGGGGGGGACTCCTATAATTCACCCCTCCACTTT
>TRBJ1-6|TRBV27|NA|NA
CASSFRGSYNSPLHF
TGTGCCAGCAGTTTCCGAGGCTCCTATAATTCACCCCTCCACTTT
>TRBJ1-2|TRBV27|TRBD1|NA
CASRKTGVYGYTF
TGTGCCAGCAGGAAAACAGGGGTCTATGGCTACACCTTC
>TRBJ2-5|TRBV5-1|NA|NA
CASSLGGARGQETQYF
TGCGCCAGCAGCCTTGGGGGGGCTAGAGGTCAAGAGACCCAGTACTTC
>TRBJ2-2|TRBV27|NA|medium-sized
CASSQSTGELFF
TGTGCCAGCAGCCAGAGCACCGGGGAGCTGTTTTTT